The next 8 T cell receptor beta chains were all read from a single sample in a study of blood T cells in healthy people across ages. The second PCR ran roughly 6 to 12 cycles with a sample-barcoded 5' primer and J-beta primers. From the 5' RACE reads, TCRdb called clonotypes with MiXCR, one entry per CDR3 protein. The sample has 1 million or so distinct CDR3 sequences; 25% are singletons. These same records also appear under a second study, on T cells of mothers and their children.

Specimen: blood. Every receptor here comes from a girl aged 2 to 9 in good health.

This rearrangement joins TRBV20-1 to TRBJ2-7; D remains unclear. The germline gives CDR1 DFQATT, CDR2 SNEGSKA (reference sequence). This CDR3 region has 10 residues. With 3 bases removed from V and 5 bases from J, the gap between germline ends came to 5 bases. Here the CDR3 reads CSASTHEQYF. CDR3 DNA: TGCAGTGCTAGTACCCACGAGCAGTACTTC.

The chain uses TRBV4-1 and TRBJ2-7, with 7 bases aligning to TRBD1. Trimming cost V 1 base and J 5 bases; bases outside gene matches: 8. The CDR3 has 15 amino acids. Germline V gene sequence: CDR1 MGHRA, CDR2 YSYEKL. In nucleotides, the CDR3 is TGCGCCAGCAGCCAAGTCTCCGACAGGGTGGACGAGCAGTACTTC. It is translated as CASSQVSDRVDEQYF.

This clonotype was detected only a few times. This chain joins TRBV28 and TRBJ2-6, with D unclear. Germline-derived CDR1 and CDR2 are MDHEN and SYDVKM. This CDR3 spans 13 amino acids. The V and J ends lost 7 bases and 2 bases respectively, with 6 bases between them. The CDR3 spells CASNSPGANVLTF. The CDR3 region has the DNA TGTGCCAGCAATAGCCCTGGGGCCAACGTCCTGACTTTC.

This clonotype was observed a handful of times. V and J are TRBV20-1 and TRBJ1-1; D ambiguous. Germline-derived CDR1 and CDR2 are DFQATT and SNEGSKA (reference sequence). V was cut by 2 bases and J by 8 bases, with 12 bases left in between. CDR3 length: 12 residues. This CDR3 is CSARTATSEAFF. CDR3 bases: TGCAGTGCTAGAACGGCGACAAGCGAAGCTTTCTTT.

This clonotype was seen a handful of times. The V and J genes are TRBV10-2 and TRBJ2-2; D might be TRBD1 (5 bases). V was shortened by 10 bases and J by 2 bases, with 11 bases between the two germline ends. This CDR3 is 13 amino acids long. CDR1 WSHSY and CDR2 SAAADI come from the germline V gene. The chain's CDR3 is CATLTVNTGELFF. The CDR3 nucleotides are TGCGCCACCCTGACAGTTAACACCGGGGAGCTGTTTTTT.

V usage is TRBV5-5 and J usage is TRBJ2-1; 10 bases agree with TRBD2. J gave up 8 bases and V 5 bases, and 10 bases lay outside the gene matches. Germline CDR1 and CDR2: SGHKS and YYEKEE (reference sequence). This CDR3 contains 15 residues. The CDR3 nucleotides read TGTGCCAGCAGACTTCTAGCGGGAGCGTCGGATGAGCAGTTCTTC. It specifies CASRLLAGASDEQFF. The complete variable domain, with remaining parts taken from reference TRBV5-5 and TRBJ2-1, reads DAGVTQSPTHLIKTRGQQVTLRCSPISGHKSVSWYQQVLGQGPQFIFQYYEKEERGRGNFPDRFSARQFPNYSSELNVNALLLGDSALYLCASRLLAGASDEQFFGPGTRLTVL.

The V gene is TRBV20-1, the J gene TRBJ2-3; no definite D call. The V end was cut by 1 base, the J end by 4 bases, with 12 bases between. This CDR3 region has 14 residues. Germline V CDR1 and CDR2: DFQATT, SNEGSKA (reference sequence). The DNA for the CDR3 is TGCAGTGCTAGAGGAGTTTATTACGCAGATACGCAGTATTTT. Translation: CSARGVYYADTQYF.

The CDR3 DNA sequence: TGCGCCAGCAGCCAAGGCCACGGGGCCTACGAGCAGTACTTC. It is translated as CASSQGHGAYEQYF. The V and J genes are TRBV4-1 and TRBJ2-7, with D possibly being TRBD2 (5 bases). The CDR3 runs 14 residues. Germline V gene lookup returns CDR1 MGHRA and CDR2 YSYEKL. Trimming stripped 1 base from V and 2 bases from J, with 9 bases between.